Listed below are T cell receptor beta chains from one sample, sequenced in a study of T cell responses to AZD1222 COVID-19 vaccine. Using immunoSEQ multiplex PCR, the repertoire was profiled, and TCRdb retains in-frame clones only, with some absent. The sample records some 150,000 clones, about nine tenths being singletons. This sample comprised peripheral blood, obtained 28 days after the second AZD1222 dose. The receptors shown here come from an adult who received the AZD1222 COVID-19 vaccine. CDR3s include the opening cysteine and the closing phenylalanine or tryptophan. Each record gives: CDR3 DNA, CDR3 protein, CDR3 length, V gene, D gene, clone size, J gene. D genes are given only for firm matches. Rows give clone size only sometimes, using once, few, many, or a class for an expanded clone.

CDR3 DNA: TGTGCCAGCAGCCAAGGCCGGGGAGTGGGCACTGAAGCTTTCTTT; CDR3 protein: CASSQGRGVGTEAFF; CDR3 length: 15; V gene: TRBV3-1/TRBV3-2; D gene: NA; clone size: once; J gene: TRBJ1-1
CDR3 DNA: TGTGCCAGCAGCCCAGGGACTAGCGGGTCACCTTACAATGAGCAGTTCTTC; CDR3 protein: CASSPGTSGSPYNEQFF; CDR3 length: 17; V gene: TRBV14; D gene: TRBD2; clone size: NA; J gene: TRBJ2-1
CDR3 DNA: TGTGCCAGCAGCGTAGGGCTCTTCACCGGGGAGCTGTTTTTT; CDR3 protein: CASSVGLFTGELFF; CDR3 length: 14; V gene: TRBV9; D gene: NA; clone size: NA; J gene: TRBJ2-2
CDR3 DNA: TGTGCCAGTAGTAACGACAGGGGCCACGAAGAGACCCAGTACTTC; CDR3 protein: CASSNDRGHEETQYF; CDR3 length: 15; V gene: TRBV19; D gene: TRBD1; clone size: NA; J gene: TRBJ2-5
CDR3 DNA: TGCGCCAGCCGGACAGGGATCAACGAGCAGTACTTC; CDR3 protein: CASRTGINEQYF; CDR3 length: 12; V gene: TRBV5-1; D gene: TRBD1; clone size: NA; J gene: TRBJ2-7
CDR3 DNA: TGTGCCAGCAGTGACGCGGGAGGGCGGATATTCGAGCAGTACTTC; CDR3 protein: CASSDAGGRIFEQYF; CDR3 length: 15; V gene: TRBV6-1; D gene: TRBD2; clone size: NA; J gene: TRBJ2-7
CDR3 DNA: TGTGCCAGCAGGACAGGACTACCGGGACAGGGGTTCAATGAGCAGTTCTTC; CDR3 protein: CASRTGLPGQGFNEQFF; CDR3 length: 17; V gene: TRBV27; D gene: TRBD1; clone size: NA; J gene: TRBJ2-1
CDR3 DNA: TGTGCCAGCAGCGTTTTCCAGGGAGGAAACTACGAGCAGTACTTC; CDR3 protein: CASSVFQGGNYEQYF; CDR3 length: 15; V gene: TRBV9; D gene: NA; clone size: NA; J gene: TRBJ2-7
CDR3 DNA: TGTGCCAGCAGCTTGTGGGGATTAAGCACAGATACGCAGTATTTT; CDR3 protein: CASSLWGLSTDTQYF; CDR3 length: 15; V gene: TRBV5-5; D gene: NA; clone size: NA; J gene: TRBJ2-3
CDR3 DNA: TGTGCTAGTGGTTTGGTACTCTACAATGAGCAGTTCTTC; CDR3 protein: CASGLVLYNEQFF; CDR3 length: 13; V gene: TRBV12-5; D gene: NA; clone size: NA; J gene: TRBJ2-1
CDR3 DNA: TGTGCCAGCAGCTTAGGTCAAACTAGCGTACGAGAGACCCAGTACTTC; CDR3 protein: CASSLGQTSVRETQYF; CDR3 length: 16; V gene: TRBV7-2; D gene: TRBD2; clone size: NA; J gene: TRBJ2-5
CDR3 DNA: TGCGCCAGCAGCGCGAGCCGGGACAGGGGTTCCTACGAGCAGTACTTC; CDR3 protein: CASSASRDRGSYEQYF; CDR3 length: 16; V gene: TRBV5-1; D gene: TRBD1; clone size: NA; J gene: TRBJ2-7
CDR3 DNA: TGTGCCAGCAGCCAACCGGGACTAGCGGGAGGTCGCTCCTACAATGAGCAGTTCTTC; CDR3 protein: CASSQPGLAGGRSYNEQFF; CDR3 length: 19; V gene: TRBV5-6; D gene: TRBD2; clone size: NA; J gene: TRBJ2-1
CDR3 DNA: TGTGCCAGCAGGACAGGGGGCGCCTACAATGAGCAGTTCTTC; CDR3 protein: CASRTGGAYNEQFF; CDR3 length: 14; V gene: TRBV27; D gene: TRBD1; clone size: NA; J gene: TRBJ2-1
CDR3 DNA: TGTGCCAGCAGCGGGACCGAAAGAAATGAAAAACTGTTTTTT; CDR3 protein: CASSGTERNEKLFF; CDR3 length: 14; V gene: TRBV11-2; D gene: NA; clone size: NA; J gene: TRBJ1-4
CDR3 DNA: TGTGCCAGCAGTGATGTAGTAAACTATGGCTACACCTTC; CDR3 protein: CASSDVVNYGYTF; CDR3 length: 13; V gene: TRBV6-1; D gene: NA; clone size: NA; J gene: TRBJ1-2
CDR3 DNA: TGCAGAGACCCAATTATCAGCAGAAAGTCCTTT; CDR3 protein: CRDPIISRKSF; CDR3 length: 11; V gene: TRBV20-1; D gene: NA; clone size: NA; J gene: TRBJ1-1
CDR3 DNA: TGTGCCAGTAAGAAAAAGGGCAGGGTGGCCGAAGCTTTCTTT; CDR3 protein: CASKKKGRVAEAFF; CDR3 length: 14; V gene: TRBV19; D gene: NA; clone size: NA; J gene: TRBJ1-1
CDR3 DNA: TGTGCCAGCACTCCCTCCCGATTGACTGGATATGGCTACACCTTC; CDR3 protein: CASTPSRLTGYGYTF; CDR3 length: 15; V gene: TRBV27; D gene: NA; clone size: NA; J gene: TRBJ1-2
CDR3 DNA: TGTGCCAGTAGTATACTGATCTCAAATGAAAAACTGTTTTTT; CDR3 protein: CASSILISNEKLFF; CDR3 length: 14; V gene: TRBV19; D gene: NA; clone size: few; J gene: TRBJ1-4
CDR3 DNA: TGTGCCAGCAGTTTAGGGAAGACGGCGAGCTATGGCTACACCTTC; CDR3 protein: CASSLGKTASYGYTF; CDR3 length: 15; V gene: TRBV27; D gene: NA; clone size: once; J gene: TRBJ1-2
CDR3 DNA: TGTGCCAGCAGGGAGGGGAACCGTAACTATGGCTACACCTTC; CDR3 protein: CASREGNRNYGYTF; CDR3 length: 14; V gene: TRBV13; D gene: NA; clone size: NA; J gene: TRBJ1-2
CDR3 DNA: TGTGCCAGCAGCACCGGACTAGCGGGAGGACTCAATGAGCAGTTCTTC; CDR3 protein: CASSTGLAGGLNEQFF; CDR3 length: 16; V gene: TRBV9; D gene: TRBD2; clone size: NA; J gene: TRBJ2-1
CDR3 DNA: TGTGCCAGTGGACTAGCGGGGTACAATGAGCAGTTCTTC; CDR3 protein: CASGLAGYNEQFF; CDR3 length: 13; V gene: TRBV3-1/TRBV3-2; D gene: TRBD2; clone size: NA; J gene: TRBJ2-1
CDR3 DNA: TGTGCCAGCAGCTTAGATGGCACAGATACGCAGTATTTT; CDR3 protein: CASSLDGTDTQYF; CDR3 length: 13; V gene: TRBV11-2; D gene: NA; clone size: few; J gene: TRBJ2-3
CDR3 DNA: TGTGCCAGCAGCTGGGCAAGCGGGAGGACCCAAGAGACCCAGTACTTC; CDR3 protein: CASSWASGRTQETQYF; CDR3 length: 16; V gene: TRBV5-4; D gene: TRBD2; clone size: NA; J gene: TRBJ2-5
CDR3 DNA: TGCGCCAGCAGCTTGAAGGTTGGGCGAGCGGGGAGGGTGCCCGGGGAGCTGTTTTTT; CDR3 protein: CASSLKVGRAGRVPGELFF; CDR3 length: 19; V gene: TRBV5-1; D gene: TRBD2; clone size: NA; J gene: TRBJ2-2
CDR3 DNA: TGTGCCAGCAGCCAAGAGGTAGCGGTCATCACAGATACGCAGTATTTT; CDR3 protein: CASSQEVAVITDTQYF; CDR3 length: 16; V gene: TRBV3-1/TRBV3-2; D gene: NA; clone size: NA; J gene: TRBJ2-3
CDR3 DNA: TGCGCCAGCAGCCCCGGGACTCAACAAGAGACCCAGTACTTC; CDR3 protein: CASSPGTQQETQYF; CDR3 length: 14; V gene: TRBV5-1; D gene: NA; clone size: NA; J gene: TRBJ2-5
CDR3 DNA: TGTGCCAGCAGTTTACCACTAGCGGGAGAGGTCGGGGAGCTGTTTTTT; CDR3 protein: CASSLPLAGEVGELFF; CDR3 length: 16; V gene: TRBV28; D gene: TRBD2; clone size: NA; J gene: TRBJ2-2
CDR3 DNA: TGTGCCAGCAGCCCTCCGGGTAATCAGCCCCAGCATTTT; CDR3 protein: CASSPPGNQPQHF; CDR3 length: 13; V gene: TRBV3-1/TRBV3-2; D gene: NA; clone size: NA; J gene: TRBJ1-5
CDR3 DNA: TGTGCCTGGAGTGTATCGGGACAGGGGAATCAGCCCCAGCATTTT; CDR3 protein: CAWSVSGQGNQPQHF; CDR3 length: 15; V gene: TRBV30; D gene: TRBD1; clone size: NA; J gene: TRBJ1-5
CDR3 DNA: TGTGCCAGCAGCAAACCCTTAAGTCTCCACACTGCGCAGTTCTTC; CDR3 protein: CASSKPLSLHTAQFF; CDR3 length: 15; V gene: TRBV21-1; D gene: NA; clone size: NA; J gene: TRBJ2-1
CDR3 DNA: TGTGCCAGCAGTTTGGACGGACTCCGATATGGCTACACCTTC; CDR3 protein: CASSLDGLRYGYTF; CDR3 length: 14; V gene: TRBV27; D gene: NA; clone size: NA; J gene: TRBJ1-2
CDR3 DNA: TGTGCCAGCAGCTTATGGCGGAAATCGGACAGGGAAGGGACTGAAGCTTTCTTT; CDR3 protein: CASSLWRKSDREGTEAFF; CDR3 length: 18; V gene: TRBV11-2; D gene: TRBD1; clone size: NA; J gene: TRBJ1-1
CDR3 DNA: TGTGCCAGCAGTGAAACCTATCAACCAGCGGGAGGGGTCAATGAGCAGTTCTTC; CDR3 protein: CASSETYQPAGGVNEQFF; CDR3 length: 18; V gene: TRBV2; D gene: TRBD2; clone size: NA; J gene: TRBJ2-1
CDR3 DNA: TGTGCCAGCAGCCCCCGACTAGCGGGTAACTCCTACGAGCAGTACTTC; CDR3 protein: CASSPRLAGNSYEQYF; CDR3 length: 16; V gene: TRBV3-1/TRBV3-2; D gene: TRBD2; clone size: NA; J gene: TRBJ2-7
CDR3 DNA: TGTGCCAGCGTTCTCGGGGCGGCTAATGAAAAACTGTTTTTT; CDR3 protein: CASVLGAANEKLFF; CDR3 length: 14; V gene: TRBV2; D gene: NA; clone size: NA; J gene: TRBJ1-4
CDR3 DNA: TGTGCCACCAGCAGAGAGACCGGCAGGATATACGAGCAGTACTTC; CDR3 protein: CATSRETGRIYEQYF; CDR3 length: 15; V gene: TRBV15; D gene: NA; clone size: NA; J gene: TRBJ2-7
CDR3 DNA: TGTGCCAGCAGTTACTTGACAGAGGCGGCTGAAGCTTTCTTT; CDR3 protein: CASSYLTEAAEAFF; CDR3 length: 14; V gene: TRBV6-6; D gene: NA; clone size: NA; J gene: TRBJ1-1
CDR3 DNA: TGTGCCTGGAGTTCCCTGACAGGGAGGGCTAGGATGCAGTACTTC; CDR3 protein: CAWSSLTGRARMQYF; CDR3 length: 15; V gene: TRBV30; D gene: NA; clone size: NA; J gene: TRBJ2-7
CDR3 DNA: TGTGCCAGCAGTCGGCAGGCAGGGGGCTTGGATGGCTACACCTTC; CDR3 protein: CASSRQAGGLDGYTF; CDR3 length: 15; V gene: TRBV2; D gene: TRBD1; clone size: NA; J gene: TRBJ1-2
CDR3 DNA: TGTGCCAGCAGCCCGGGTGGGGCTACAGATACGCAGTATTTT; CDR3 protein: CASSPGGATDTQYF; CDR3 length: 14; V gene: TRBV11-2; D gene: NA; clone size: NA; J gene: TRBJ2-3
CDR3 DNA: TGCGCCAGCAGGGAGAGAGGTGAAGCTTTCTTT; CDR3 protein: CASRERGEAFF; CDR3 length: 11; V gene: TRBV5-1; D gene: NA; clone size: NA; J gene: TRBJ1-1
CDR3 DNA: TGTGCCAGCAGCCCGGGTTCTGAGTATGGCTACACCTTC; CDR3 protein: CASSPGSEYGYTF; CDR3 length: 13; V gene: TRBV7-9; D gene: NA; clone size: NA; J gene: TRBJ1-2
CDR3 DNA: TGTGCCAGCAGTCAGCTCCCCGGGCCGGACTCTGGAAACACCATATATTTT; CDR3 protein: CASSQLPGPDSGNTIYF; CDR3 length: 17; V gene: TRBV27; D gene: NA; clone size: NA; J gene: TRBJ1-3
CDR3 DNA: TGCGCCAGCAGCCCGACAGGGACCTATGGCTACACCTTC; CDR3 protein: CASSPTGTYGYTF; CDR3 length: 13; V gene: TRBV5-1; D gene: TRBD1; clone size: NA; J gene: TRBJ1-2
CDR3 DNA: TGCGCCAGCAGCTTGGGGCTAGCGGACGGGGAGCTGTTTTTT; CDR3 protein: CASSLGLADGELFF; CDR3 length: 14; V gene: TRBV5-1; D gene: TRBD2; clone size: NA; J gene: TRBJ2-2
CDR3 DNA: TGCAGCGTTGAAATGATGAACACTGAAGCTTTCTTT; CDR3 protein: CSVEMMNTEAFF; CDR3 length: 12; V gene: TRBV29-1; D gene: NA; clone size: NA; J gene: TRBJ1-1
CDR3 DNA: TGTGCCAGCAGATTCGAGACTAGCGGGAGCAAAGAGCAGTACTTC; CDR3 protein: CASRFETSGSKEQYF; CDR3 length: 15; V gene: TRBV6-5; D gene: TRBD2; clone size: NA; J gene: TRBJ2-7